This T cell receptor beta chain was sequenced in a study of T cell responses to AZD1222 COVID-19 vaccine. The assay was immunoSEQ multiplex PCR, and TCRdb's table has in-frame clones only and misses some. The sample carries nearly 110,000 clones, approximately 88% recorded once. The germline V gene encodes CDR1 KGHDR and CDR2 SFDVKD. Trimming left V 1 base short and J 5 bases short, with 5 bases between. This CDR3 is built from 13 residues. Sequenced material: peripheral blood, taken on day 0 of AZD1222 vaccination. The receptor's source is an adult in good health. The V call is TRBV24-1, the J call TRBJ1-5; D unclear. CDR3 sequence reads: CATSDFRDQPQHF. The CDR3 DNA reads TGTGCCACCAGTGATTTTCGAGATCAGCCCCAGCATTTT.